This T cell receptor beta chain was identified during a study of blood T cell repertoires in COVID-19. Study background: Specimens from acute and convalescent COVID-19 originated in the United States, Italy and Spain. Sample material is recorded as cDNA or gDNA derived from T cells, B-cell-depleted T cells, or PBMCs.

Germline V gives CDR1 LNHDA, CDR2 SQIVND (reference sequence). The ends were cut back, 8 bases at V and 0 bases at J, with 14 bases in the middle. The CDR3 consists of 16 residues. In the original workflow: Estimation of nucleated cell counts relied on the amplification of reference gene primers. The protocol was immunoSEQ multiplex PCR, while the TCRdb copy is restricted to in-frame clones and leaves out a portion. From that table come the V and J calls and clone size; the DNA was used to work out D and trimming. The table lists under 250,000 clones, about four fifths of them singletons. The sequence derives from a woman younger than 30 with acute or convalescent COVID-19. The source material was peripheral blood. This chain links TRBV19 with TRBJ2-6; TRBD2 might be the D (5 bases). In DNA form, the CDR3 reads TGTGCCAGTCGGGTCGGACTGTCCTCTGGGGCCAACGTCCTGACTTTC. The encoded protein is CASRVGLSSGANVLTF.